A single sample gave rise to the 15 T cell receptor beta chains below, sequenced in a study of pediatric ulcerative colitis. Profiled with immunoSEQ multiplex PCR; TCRdb holds only in-frame clones, not every one. The repertoire consists of under 15,000 clones, with approximately 71% occurring once and the leading ten covering approximately 4.2%. Rectal tissue came from one to two pinch biopsies taken at colonoscopy. The sample taken for sequencing was gut tissue. These receptors came from a boy aged 5-17 years who was a control in a study of pediatric ulcerative colitis.

This clone was observed a few times. The chain is built from TRBV30 and TRBJ1-6; D not resolved. The CDR3 covers 14 residues. V gave up 4 bases and J gave up 7 bases, with 14 bases separating them. CDR1 and CDR2 (germline): GTSNPN, SVGIG (reference sequence). CDR3 in DNA: TGTGCCTGGAACCGGGAACATCAAAATTCACCCCTCCACTTT. Translation: CAWNREHQNSPLHF. The full variable domain, with the rest looked up from reference TRBV30 and TRBJ1-6, is SQTIHQWPATLVQPVGSPLSLECTVEGTSNPNLYWYRQAAGRGLQLLFYSVGIGQISSEVPQNLSASRPQDRQFILSSKKLLLSDSGFYLCAWNREHQNSPLHFGNGTRLTVT.

The chain links TRBV30 to TRBJ2-6; 11 nucleotides line up with TRBD2. Unmatched junction bases numbered 4, after V lost 4 bases and J lost 2 bases. Germline CDR1 is GTSNPN and CDR2 is SVGIG (reference sequence). This CDR3 is 16 amino acids long. The CDR3 DNA reads TGTGCCTGGAATAGCGGGAGGGCCACTGGGGCCAACGTCCTGACTTTC. Translation gives CAWNSGRATGANVLTF.

The chain couples TRBV4-2 to TRBJ2-6; no firm D call. The germline CDR1 and CDR2 sequences are LGHNA and YNFKEQ. This CDR3 is 14 amino acids long. The V gene lost 0 bases and the J gene lost 4 bases, with 4 bases spanning the gap. CDR3 DNA sequence: TGTGCCAGCAGCCAAGACGCGGGGGCCAACGTCCTGACTTTC. Its protein product is CASSQDAGANVLTF.

The rearrangement links TRBV30 to TRBJ2-5, with D tentatively TRBD2 (5 bases). CDR3 length: 13 residues. V lost 0 bases and J 3 bases, leaving 8 bases between the germline ends. Per germline, CDR1 GTSNPN and CDR2 SVGIG (reference sequence). The CDR3 spells CAWSVFGEETQYF. The CDR3 DNA follows: TGTGCCTGGAGTGTATTCGGGGAAGAGACCCAGTACTTC.

The chain combines TRBV5-6 with TRBJ2-1; tentatively, D is TRBD2 (6 bases). This CDR3 region has 16 residues. Germline V gives CDR1 SGHDT, CDR2 YYEEEE. The germline V and J ends were trimmed by 4 bases and 1 base, with 15 bases remaining between them. The DNA of the CDR3 is TGTGCCAGCAGCCATGTGGGGGGTAGGTCCTACAATGAGCAGTTCTTC. Translation: CASSHVGGRSYNEQFF.

The rearrangement links TRBV6-5 to TRBJ1-5; D not certain. Looked up from germline, CDR1 is MNHEY and CDR2 is SVGAGI. The CDR3 contains 14 residues. V was clipped by 6 bases and J by 5 bases, with 14 bases between them. The CDR3 loop reads CASRRGRGDQPQHF. CDR3 coding DNA: TGTGCCAGCAGACGTGGGCGGGGAGATCAGCCCCAGCATTTT.

The chain has TRBV18 and TRBJ2-7, with TRBD1 as a possible D gene (5 bases). In germline, CDR1 is KGHSH, CDR2 LQKENI. Trimming cost V 3 bases and J 4 bases, with 16 bases left between them. CDR3 length equals 15 residues. CDR3 residues: CASSPLSRDGYEQYF. The CDR3 bases are TGTGCCAGCTCACCCCTGAGCAGGGATGGTTACGAGCAGTACTTC.

This clone was picked up a small number of times. V usage is TRBV6-1 and J usage is TRBJ1-5; 7 bases align to TRBD1. The CDR3 spans 13 residues. Losses at the gene ends were 2 bases for V and 5 bases for J; bases not matched to a gene: 0. Germline V gene data show CDR1 as MNHNS and CDR2 as SASEGT. The CDR3 bases are TGTGCCAGCAGTGAAACAGGGGATCAGCCCCAGCATTTT. Protein: CASSETGDQPQHF.

The V call is TRBV30, the J call TRBJ1-2; D perhaps matches TRBD1 (5 bases). CDR1 and CDR2 (germline): GTSNPN, SVGIG (reference sequence). The V end was cut by 0 bases, the J end by 8 bases, with 13 bases between. This CDR3 is 13 amino acids long. CDR3: CAWSVDQGWGYTF. The CDR3, as DNA: TGTGCCTGGAGTGTAGATCAGGGTTGGGGCTACACCTTC.

The J gene is TRBJ2-5, the V gene TRBV6-1, with 10 bases matching TRBD2. The CDR3 consists of 15 residues. The ends lost 6 bases at V and 5 bases at J; junction bases unmatched: 9. Germline V CDR1 and CDR2: MNHNS, SASEGT. CDR3 residues: CASSLLAGLAETQYF. CDR3 coding DNA: TGTGCCAGCAGCCTACTAGCGGGGCTCGCGGAGACCCAGTACTTC.

This chain connects TRBV11-3 to TRBJ2-5; a weak D match, TRBD2 (7 bases). CDR1 and CDR2 from the germline V gene are SGHNT and YENEEA. The CDR3 runs to 20 residues. V lost 1 base and J lost 0, with 24 bases in between. The chain's CDR3 is CASSLAGLGGRPSYQETQYF. DNA for the CDR3: TGTGCCAGCAGCTTAGCCGGTTTGGGGGGGCGTCCTTCGTACCAAGAGACCCAGTACTTC.

The V and J genes are TRBV10-1 and TRBJ2-1, with D perhaps assigned TRBD1 or TRBD2 (5 bases each). Germline CDR1 reads WNHNN; CDR2 reads SYGVQD (reference sequence). Trimming removed 3 bases at V and 7 bases at J, with 16 bases between. The CDR3 totals 15 residues. Written as DNA, the CDR3 is TGCGCCAGCAGTGATAGGGCAGGGAGTTTGAATGAGCAGTTCTTC. Translating it yields CASSDRAGSLNEQFF.

The chain links TRBV11-2 to TRBJ2-3, with 8 bases matching TRBD2. Germline V gene sequence: CDR1 SGHAT, CDR2 FQNNGV. This CDR3 comprises 15 residues. V gave up 5 bases and J gave up 6 bases; unmatched junction bases: 10. CDR3 protein: CASSPRSGSADTQYF. The CDR3 DNA sequence: TGTGCCAGCAGCCCCAGAAGCGGGAGCGCCGATACGCAGTATTTT.

The chain recombines TRBV14 with TRBJ1-1; possibly TRBD1 for D (5 bases). CDR1 is SGHDN and CDR2 is FVKESK in the germline V gene. The CDR3 has 16 amino acids. V was trimmed by 0 bases and J by 4 bases, leaving 15 bases between them. The DNA for the CDR3 is TGTGCCAGCAGCCAAGATAAGGGGTTTGGAGGCACTGAAGCTTTCTTT. Encoded protein: CASSQDKGFGGTEAFF. Full variable domain (missing parts from reference TRBV14 and TRBJ1-1): EAGVTQFPSHSVIEKGQTVTLRCDPISGHDNLYWYRRVMGKEIKFLLHFVKESKQDESGMPNNRFLAERTGGTYSTLKVQPAELEDSGVYFCASSQDKGFGGTEAFFGQGTRLTVV.

CDR3 sequence (DNA): TGTGCCAGCAGTTACCGACCTAGGGAGACCCAGTACTTC. Residues: CASSYRPRETQYF. The gene calls are TRBV6-5 and TRBJ2-5; D call uncertain. The CDR3 sequence is 13 residues long. Between the trimmed V and J ends, which lost 2 bases and 5 bases, there was a span of 9 bases. Germline V CDR1 and CDR2: MNHEY, SVGAGI.